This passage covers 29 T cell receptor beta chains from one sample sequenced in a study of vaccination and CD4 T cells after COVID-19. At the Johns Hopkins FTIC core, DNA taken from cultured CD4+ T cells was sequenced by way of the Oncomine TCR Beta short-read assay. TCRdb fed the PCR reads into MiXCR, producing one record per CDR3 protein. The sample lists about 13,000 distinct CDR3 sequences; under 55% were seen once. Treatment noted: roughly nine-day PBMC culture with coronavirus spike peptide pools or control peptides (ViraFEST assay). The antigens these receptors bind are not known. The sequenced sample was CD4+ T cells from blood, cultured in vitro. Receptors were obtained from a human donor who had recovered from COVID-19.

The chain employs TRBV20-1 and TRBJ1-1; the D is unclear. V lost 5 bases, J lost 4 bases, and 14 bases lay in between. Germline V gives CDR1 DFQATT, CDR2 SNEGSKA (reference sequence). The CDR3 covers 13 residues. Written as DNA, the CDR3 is TGCAGTGCTCCATATACCTTGGGCACTGAAGCTTTCTTT. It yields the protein CSAPYTLGTEAFF.

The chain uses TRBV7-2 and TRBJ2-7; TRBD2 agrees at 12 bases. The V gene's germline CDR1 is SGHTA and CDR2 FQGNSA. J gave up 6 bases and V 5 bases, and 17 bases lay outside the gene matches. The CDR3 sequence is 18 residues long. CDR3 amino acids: CASSTTAIRGLAGSEQYF. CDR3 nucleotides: TGTGCCAGCAGCACGACTGCCATTCGAGGACTAGCGGGGAGCGAGCAGTACTTC.

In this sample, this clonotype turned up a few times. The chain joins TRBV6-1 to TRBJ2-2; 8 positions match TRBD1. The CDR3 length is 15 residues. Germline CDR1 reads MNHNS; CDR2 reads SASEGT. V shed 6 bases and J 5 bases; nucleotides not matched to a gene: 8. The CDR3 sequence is CASRGAGGVTGELFF. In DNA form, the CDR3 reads TGTGCCAGCAGGGGCGCAGGGGGCGTGACCGGGGAGCTGTTTTTT.

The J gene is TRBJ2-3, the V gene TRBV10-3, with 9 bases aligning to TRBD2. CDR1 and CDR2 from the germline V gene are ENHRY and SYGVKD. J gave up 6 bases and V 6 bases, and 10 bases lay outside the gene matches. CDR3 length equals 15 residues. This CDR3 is CAISTAAGGPDTQYF. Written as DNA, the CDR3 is TGTGCCATCAGCACCGCAGCGGGGGGCCCGGATACGCAGTATTTT.

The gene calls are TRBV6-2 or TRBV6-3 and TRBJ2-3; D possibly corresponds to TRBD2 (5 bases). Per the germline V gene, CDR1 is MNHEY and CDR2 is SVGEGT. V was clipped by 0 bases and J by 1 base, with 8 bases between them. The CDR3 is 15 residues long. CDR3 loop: CASSYSERGTDTQYF. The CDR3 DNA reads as TGTGCCAGCAGTTACTCCGAGAGGGGCACAGATACGCAGTATTTT.

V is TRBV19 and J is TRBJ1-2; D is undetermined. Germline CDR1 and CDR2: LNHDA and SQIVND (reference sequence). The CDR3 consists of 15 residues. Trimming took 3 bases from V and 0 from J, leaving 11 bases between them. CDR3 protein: CASSILLEANYGYTF. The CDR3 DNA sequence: TGTGCCAGTAGTATTTTACTGGAAGCTAACTATGGCTACACCTTC. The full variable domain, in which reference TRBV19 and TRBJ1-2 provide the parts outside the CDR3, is DGGITQSPKYLFRKEGQNVTLSCEQNLNHDAMYWYRQDPGQGLRLIYYSQIVNDFQKGDIAEGYSVSREKKESFPLTVTSAQKNPTAFYLCASSILLEANYGYTFGSGTRLTVV.

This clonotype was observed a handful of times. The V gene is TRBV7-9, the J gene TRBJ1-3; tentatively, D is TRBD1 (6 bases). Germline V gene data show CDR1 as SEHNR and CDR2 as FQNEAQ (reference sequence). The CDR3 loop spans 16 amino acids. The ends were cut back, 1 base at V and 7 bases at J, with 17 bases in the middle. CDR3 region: CASSLEGFSRGNTIYF. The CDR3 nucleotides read TGTGCCAGCAGCTTAGAGGGGTTTTCCAGGGGTAACACCATATATTTT.

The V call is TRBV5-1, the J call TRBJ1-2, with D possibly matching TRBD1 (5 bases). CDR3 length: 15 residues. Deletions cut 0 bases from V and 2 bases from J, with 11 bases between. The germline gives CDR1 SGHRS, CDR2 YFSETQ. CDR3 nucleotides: TGCGCCAGCAGCTTGGGGGCAGGGCAGAACTATGGCTACACCTTC. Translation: CASSLGAGQNYGYTF.

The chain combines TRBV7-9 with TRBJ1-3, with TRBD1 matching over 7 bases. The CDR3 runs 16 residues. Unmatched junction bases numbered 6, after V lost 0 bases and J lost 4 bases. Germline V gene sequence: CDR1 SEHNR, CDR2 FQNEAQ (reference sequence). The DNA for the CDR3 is TGTGCCAGCAGCTTAGCGTTACAGGGGTACGGAAACACCATATATTTT. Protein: CASSLALQGYGNTIYF.

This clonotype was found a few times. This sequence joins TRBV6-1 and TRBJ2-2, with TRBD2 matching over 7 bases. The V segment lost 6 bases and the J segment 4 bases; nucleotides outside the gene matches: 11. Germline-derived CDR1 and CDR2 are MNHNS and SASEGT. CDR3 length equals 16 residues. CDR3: CASRSDASGSTGELFF. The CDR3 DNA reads TGTGCCAGCAGGAGTGACGCTAGCGGTAGCACCGGGGAGCTGTTTTTT.

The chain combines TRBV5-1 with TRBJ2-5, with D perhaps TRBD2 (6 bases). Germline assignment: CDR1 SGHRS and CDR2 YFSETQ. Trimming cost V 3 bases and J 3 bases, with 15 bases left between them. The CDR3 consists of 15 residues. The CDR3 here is CASSSTSSEKETQYF. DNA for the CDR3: TGCGCCAGCAGCTCCACCTCTAGCGAAAAAGAGACCCAGTACTTC.

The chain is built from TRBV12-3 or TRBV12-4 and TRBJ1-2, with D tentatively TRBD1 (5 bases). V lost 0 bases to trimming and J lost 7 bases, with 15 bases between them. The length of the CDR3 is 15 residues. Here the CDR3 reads CASSLAHIGGGGYTF. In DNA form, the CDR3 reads TGTGCCAGCAGTTTAGCGCATATCGGGGGGGGTGGCTACACCTTC.

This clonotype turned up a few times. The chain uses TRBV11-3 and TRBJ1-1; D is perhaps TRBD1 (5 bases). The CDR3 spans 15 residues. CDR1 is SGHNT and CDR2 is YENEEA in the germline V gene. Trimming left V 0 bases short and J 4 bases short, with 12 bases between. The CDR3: CASSLDLWGSTEAFF. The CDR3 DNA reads TGTGCCAGCAGCTTAGATCTGTGGGGCTCCACTGAAGCTTTCTTT.

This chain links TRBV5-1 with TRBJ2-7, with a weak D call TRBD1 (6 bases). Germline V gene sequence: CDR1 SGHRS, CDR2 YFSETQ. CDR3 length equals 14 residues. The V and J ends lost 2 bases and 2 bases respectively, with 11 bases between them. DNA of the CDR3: TGCGCCAGCAGCTTACAGGGTGTCGCCTACGAGCAGTACTTC. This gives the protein CASSLQGVAYEQYF.

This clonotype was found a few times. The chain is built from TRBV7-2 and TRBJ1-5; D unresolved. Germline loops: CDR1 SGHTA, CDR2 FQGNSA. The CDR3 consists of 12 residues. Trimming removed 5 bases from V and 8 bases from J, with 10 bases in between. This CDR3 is CASSLRWEPQHF. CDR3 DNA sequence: TGTGCCAGCAGCCTCAGGTGGGAGCCCCAGCATTTT.

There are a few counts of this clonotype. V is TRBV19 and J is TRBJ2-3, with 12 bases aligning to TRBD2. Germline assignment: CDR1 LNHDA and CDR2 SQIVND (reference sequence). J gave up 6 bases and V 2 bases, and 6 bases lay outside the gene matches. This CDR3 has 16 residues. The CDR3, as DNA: TGTGCCAGTAGTATAACTAGCGGGGGGCCCGCTGATACGCAGTATTTT. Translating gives CASSITSGGPADTQYF.

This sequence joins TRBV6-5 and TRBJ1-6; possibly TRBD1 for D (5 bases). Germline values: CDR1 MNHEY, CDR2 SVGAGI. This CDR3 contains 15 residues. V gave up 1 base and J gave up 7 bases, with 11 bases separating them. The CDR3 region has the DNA TGTGCCAGCAGTTACTGGGACCCTACCAATTCACCCCTCCACTTT. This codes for CASSYWDPTNSPLHF.

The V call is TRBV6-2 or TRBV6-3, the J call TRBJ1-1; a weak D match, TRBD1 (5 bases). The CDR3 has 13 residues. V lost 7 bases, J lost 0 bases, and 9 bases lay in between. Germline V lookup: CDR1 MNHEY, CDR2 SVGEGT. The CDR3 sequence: CASKPQVNTEAFF. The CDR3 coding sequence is TGTGCCAGCAAGCCACAGGTGAACACTGAAGCTTTCTTT.

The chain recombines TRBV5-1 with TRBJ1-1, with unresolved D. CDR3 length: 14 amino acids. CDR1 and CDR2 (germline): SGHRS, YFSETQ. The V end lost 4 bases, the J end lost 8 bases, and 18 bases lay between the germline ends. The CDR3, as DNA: TGCGCCAGCAGCAGGTTAGATCTTAAAGGCGAAGCTTTCTTT. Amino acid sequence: CASSRLDLKGEAFF.

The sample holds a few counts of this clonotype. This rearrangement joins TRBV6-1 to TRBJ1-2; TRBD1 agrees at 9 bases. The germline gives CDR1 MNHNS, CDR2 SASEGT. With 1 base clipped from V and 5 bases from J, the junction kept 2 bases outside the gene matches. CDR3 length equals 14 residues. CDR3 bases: TGTGCCAGCAGTGAAGTGGGACAGGGTTATGGCTACACCTTC. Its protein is CASSEVGQGYGYTF.

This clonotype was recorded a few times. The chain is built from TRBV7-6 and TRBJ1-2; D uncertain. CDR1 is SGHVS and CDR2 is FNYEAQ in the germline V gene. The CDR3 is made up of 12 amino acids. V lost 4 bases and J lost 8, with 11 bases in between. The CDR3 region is CASSSYRRGYTF. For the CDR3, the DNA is TGTGCCAGCAGCTCCTATCGGAGGGGCTACACCTTC.

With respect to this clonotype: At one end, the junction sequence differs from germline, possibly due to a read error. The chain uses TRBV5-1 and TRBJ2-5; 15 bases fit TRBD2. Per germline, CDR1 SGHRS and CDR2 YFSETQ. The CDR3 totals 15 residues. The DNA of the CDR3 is TGCGCCAGCAGCCCTGGACTAGCGGGAGGGGAGACCCGGTACTTC. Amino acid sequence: CASSPGLAGGETRYF.

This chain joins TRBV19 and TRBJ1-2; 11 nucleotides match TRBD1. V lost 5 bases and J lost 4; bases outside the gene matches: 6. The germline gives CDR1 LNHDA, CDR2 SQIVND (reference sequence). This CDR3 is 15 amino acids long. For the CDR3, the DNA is TGTGCCAGTAGTTTACCGGGACAGGGGGTCTATGGCTACACCTTC. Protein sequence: CASSLPGQGVYGYTF.

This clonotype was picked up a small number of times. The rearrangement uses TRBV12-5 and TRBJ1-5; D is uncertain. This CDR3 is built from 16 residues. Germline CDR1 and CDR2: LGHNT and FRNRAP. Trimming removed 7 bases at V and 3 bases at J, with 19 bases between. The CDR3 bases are TGTGCTAGTGCCTTTTCAATAGCAGGCCCCAATCAGCCCCAGCATTTT. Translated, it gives CASAFSIAGPNQPQHF.

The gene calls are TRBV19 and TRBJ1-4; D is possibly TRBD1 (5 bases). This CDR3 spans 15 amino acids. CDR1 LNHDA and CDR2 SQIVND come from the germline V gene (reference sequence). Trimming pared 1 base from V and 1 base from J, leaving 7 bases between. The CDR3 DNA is TGTGCCAGTAGTATAGGGGGGGAAACTAATGAAAAACTGTTTTTT. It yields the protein CASSIGGETNEKLFF.

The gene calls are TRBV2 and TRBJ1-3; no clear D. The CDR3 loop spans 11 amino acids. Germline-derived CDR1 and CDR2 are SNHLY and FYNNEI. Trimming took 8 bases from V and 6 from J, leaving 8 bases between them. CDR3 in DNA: TGTGCCAGCGTGGGTTTAAACACCATATATTTT. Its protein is CASVGLNTIYF. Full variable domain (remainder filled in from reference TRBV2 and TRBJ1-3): EPEVTQTPSHQVTQMGQEVILRCVPISNHLYFYWYRQILGQKVEFLVSFYNNEISEKSEIFDDQFSVERPDGSNFTLKIRSTKLEDSAMYFCASVGLNTIYFGEGSWLTVV.

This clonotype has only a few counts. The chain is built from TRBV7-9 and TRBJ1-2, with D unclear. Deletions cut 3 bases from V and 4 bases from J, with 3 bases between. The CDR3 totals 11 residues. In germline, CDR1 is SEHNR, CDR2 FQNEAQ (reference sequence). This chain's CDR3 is CASSFIYGYTF. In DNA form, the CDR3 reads TGTGCCAGCAGCTTTATCTATGGCTACACCTTC.

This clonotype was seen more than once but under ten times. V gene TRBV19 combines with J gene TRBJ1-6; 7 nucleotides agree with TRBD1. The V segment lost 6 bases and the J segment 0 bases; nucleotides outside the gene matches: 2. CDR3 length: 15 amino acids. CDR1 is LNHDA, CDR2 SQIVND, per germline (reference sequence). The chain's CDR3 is CASRQGSSYNSPLHF. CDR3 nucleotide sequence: TGTGCCAGTAGACAGGGGAGCTCCTATAATTCACCCCTCCACTTT.

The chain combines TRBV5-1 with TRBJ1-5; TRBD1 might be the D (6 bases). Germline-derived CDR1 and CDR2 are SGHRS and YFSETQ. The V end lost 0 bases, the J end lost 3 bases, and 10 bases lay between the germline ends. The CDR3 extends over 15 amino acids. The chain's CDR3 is CASSLGDNTNQPQHF. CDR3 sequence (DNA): TGCGCCAGCAGCTTGGGGGACAACACCAATCAGCCCCAGCATTTT.